The 17 T cell receptor beta chains presented below share a single source sample, sequenced in a study of T cells in Graves' hyperthyroidism and ophthalmopathy. RNA transcripts yielded amplified TCR beta CDR3 regions. TCR CDR3 underwent first-round RT-PCR with the HTBI primer set. Via MiXCR, TCRdb re-called the multiplex PCR reads, giving one row per CDR3 protein. The table has approximately 640,000 distinct CDR3 sequences, roughly a sixth seen once. Material for sequencing was blood. The source of these receptors is a man aged 45 to 65 with Graves' hyperthyroidism.

This clonotype was recorded at least ten times. CDR3 in amino acids: CASRNRGLNTEAFF. DNA for the CDR3: TGTGCCAGCCGCAACAGGGGACTGAACACTGAAGCTTTCTTT. V is TRBV12-3 or TRBV12-4 and J is TRBJ1-1; 7 positions match TRBD1. The V segment lost 8 bases and the J segment 0 bases; nucleotides outside the gene matches: 6. This CDR3 is 14 amino acids long.

Notes on this clonotype: A read error may be the cause here, since a much bigger clone is one base away. V gene TRBV20-1 combines with J gene TRBJ2-1; TRBD2 aligns across 11 bases. Trimming took 5 bases from V and 6 from J; bases not matched to a gene: 9. The length of the CDR3 is 15 residues. Looked up from germline, CDR1 is DFQATT and CDR2 is SNEGSKA (reference sequence). The CDR3 sequence is CSAPTTSGSTNEQFF. The CDR3 DNA is TGCAGTGCTCCTACCACTAGCGGGAGTACCAATGAGCAGTTCTTC.

This clonotype has ten or more counts. The chain recombines TRBV28 with TRBJ1-2; D is perhaps TRBD1 (5 bases). The CDR3 has 14 residues. Trimming took 2 bases from V and 3 from J, leaving 10 bases between them. CDR1 and CDR2 from the germline V gene are MDHEN and SYDVKM. The chain's CDR3 is CASSLDGADYGYTF. In DNA, the CDR3 is TGTGCCAGCAGTTTAGATGGGGCCGACTATGGCTACACCTTC.

This clonotype was seen more than once but under ten times. J is TRBJ2-7 and V is TRBV13; 16 bases line up with TRBD2. This CDR3 has 18 amino acids. The V and J ends lost 3 bases and 7 bases, in that order; junction bases with no gene match: 12. CDR1 is PRHDT and CDR2 is FYEKMQ in the germline V gene (reference sequence). The chain's CDR3 is CASSLMGLAGGPGDEQYF. CDR3 coding DNA: TGTGCCAGCAGCTTGATGGGACTAGCGGGAGGGCCAGGCGATGAGCAGTACTTC. The full variable domain, in which reference TRBV13 and TRBJ2-7 provide the parts outside the CDR3, is AAGVIQSPRHLIKEKRETATLKCYPIPRHDTVYWYQQGPGQDPQFLISFYEKMQSDKGSIPDRFSAQQFSDYHSELNMSSLELGDSALYFCASSLMGLAGGPGDEQYFGPGTRLTVT.

This clonotype was found once. A much larger clone is a single base away; this may be a read error. V and J are TRBV3-1 and TRBJ2-1; TRBD1 might be the D (5 bases). Germline CDR1 reads LGHDT; CDR2 reads YNNKEL (reference sequence). This CDR3 has 12 amino acids. The CDR3: CASGQQDHEQFF. Written as DNA, the CDR3 is TGTGCCAGCGGCCAACAGGATCATGAGCAGTTCTTC.

At least ten counts were recorded for this clonotype. J is TRBJ2-2 and V is TRBV12-3 or TRBV12-4, with unresolved D. With 3 bases removed from V and 3 bases from J, the gap between germline ends came to 5 bases. The CDR3 spans 13 residues. Here the CDR3 reads CASSFEDTGELFF. The CDR3 DNA sequence: TGTGCCAGCAGTTTCGAGGACACCGGGGAGCTGTTTTTT.

There are many counts of this clonotype. The J gene is TRBJ1-1, the V gene TRBV7-2; D not certain. The CDR3 contains 13 residues. Germline-derived CDR1 and CDR2 are SGHTA and FQGNSA. Trimming shortened V by 5 bases and J by 0 bases, and 7 bases separated the two germline ends. The CDR3 DNA sequence: TGTGCCAGCAGCGCGAACATGAACACTGAAGCTTTCTTT. Its translation: CASSANMNTEAFF.

This clonotype has a handful of counts. The chain combines TRBV11-2 with TRBJ1-1; D is ambiguous. V was clipped by 10 bases and J by 1 base, with 10 bases between them. Germline V gene sequence: CDR1 SGHAT, CDR2 FQNNGV. The CDR3 spans 12 residues. DNA for the CDR3: TGTGCCACACCGTGGGGGAACACTGAAGCTTTCTTT. Translating gives CATPWGNTEAFF.

This clonotype was seen more than once but under ten times. V and J are TRBV7-9 and TRBJ1-4; possibly TRBD1 for D (6 bases). Trimming pared 5 bases from V and 7 bases from J, leaving 17 bases between. The germline V gene has CDR1 SEHNR and CDR2 FQNEAQ (reference sequence). The CDR3 length is 15 residues. CDR3 bases: TGTGCCAGCAGCCACATACAGGGCCAAGGTGAAAAACTGTTTTTT. This translates into CASSHIQGQGEKLFF.

This clonotype was counted ten times or more. This rearrangement joins TRBV20-1 to TRBJ1-2; 8 bases agree with TRBD1. The CDR3 length is 14 residues. Germline CDR1 reads DFQATT; CDR2 reads SNEGSKA (reference sequence). Unmatched junction bases numbered 7, after V lost 3 bases and J lost 4 bases. DNA for the CDR3: TGCAGTGCTAGGCCAACCGGACAGGGCTATGGCTACACCTTC. This codes for CSARPTGQGYGYTF.

Turning to this clonotype: One base away lies a much larger clone, so this may be a sequencing read error. This chain joins TRBV5-1 and TRBJ2-3; no firm D call. The CDR3 totals 13 residues. Per the germline V gene, CDR1 is SGHRS and CDR2 is YFSETQ. This chain's CDR3 is CASSFGEADTQDF. The CDR3 DNA reads as TGCGCCAGCAGTTTTGGAGAGGCGGATACGCAGGATTTT.

This clonotype was recorded a few times. The rearrangement links TRBV3-1 to TRBJ1-4; D gene ambiguous. Trimming removed 1 base from V and 3 bases from J, with 0 bases in between. This CDR3 spans 12 amino acids. The germline CDR1 and CDR2 sequences are LGHDT and YNNKEL (reference sequence). Here the CDR3 reads CASSQANEKLFF. The CDR3 coding sequence is TGTGCCAGCAGCCAAGCTAATGAAAAACTGTTTTTT.

This clonotype was counted a single time. The junction shows a germline mismatch at one end, possibly a read error. The CDR3 here is CSAREGGGGYEQSF. DNA of the CDR3: TGCAGTGCTAGAGAAGGAGGAGGGGGCTACGAGCAGTCCTTC. The J gene is TRBJ2-7, the V gene TRBV20-1; tentatively, D is TRBD1 (7 bases). The germline V gene has CDR1 DFQATT and CDR2 SNEGSKA (reference sequence). CDR3 length: 14 amino acids.

This clonotype has just a few counts. V usage is TRBV18 and J usage is TRBJ2-2, with D possibly matching TRBD2 (6 bases). Trimming shortened V by 0 bases and J by 3 bases, and 14 bases separated the two germline ends. The germline V gene encodes CDR1 KGHSH and CDR2 LQKENI. This CDR3 spans 17 amino acids. The CDR3 coding sequence is TGTGCCAGCTCACCACCGGACGGGAGTGGAGACACCGGGGAGCTGTTTTTT. Translation gives CASSPPDGSGDTGELFF.

This clonotype was observed a few times. The chain recombines TRBV19 with TRBJ1-2, with D tentatively TRBD1 (5 bases). Trimming removed 4 bases at V and 2 bases at J, with 17 bases between. This CDR3 is built from 16 residues. Germline CDR1 is LNHDA and CDR2 is SQIVND (reference sequence). CDR3 coding DNA: TGTGCCAGTAGTAGGACCCTCTCTGAGGGGAACTATGGCTACACCTTC. Amino acid sequence: CASSRTLSEGNYGYTF. Full variable domain (outside the CDR3, taken from reference TRBV19 and TRBJ1-2): DGGITQSPKYLFRKEGQNVTLSCEQNLNHDAMYWYRQDPGQGLRLIYYSQIVNDFQKGDIAEGYSVSREKKESFPLTVTSAQKNPTAFYLCASSRTLSEGNYGYTFGSGTRLTVV.

This clonotype has ten or more counts. The V and J genes are TRBV28 and TRBJ1-2; weak D call: TRBD1 (5 bases). Trimming shortened V by 5 bases and J by 8 bases, and 15 bases separated the two germline ends. CDR3 size: 13 residues. The germline gives CDR1 MDHEN, CDR2 SYDVKM. The CDR3 DNA is TGTGCCAGCAGTCCAGGGCTTATGAACGGCTACACCTTC. It specifies CASSPGLMNGYTF.

Many counts were recorded for this clonotype. This chain uses TRBV27 with TRBJ1-1; D perhaps matches TRBD1 (5 bases). The CDR3 runs to 15 residues. V lost 2 bases to trimming and J lost 3 bases, with 13 bases between them. CDR1 and CDR2 from the germline V gene are MNHEY and SMNVEV (reference sequence). CDR3 in amino acids: CASSLMPGGYTEAFF. The CDR3 DNA is TGTGCCAGCAGTTTAATGCCCGGGGGGTACACTGAAGCTTTCTTT.